These T cell receptor beta chains were read from a single sample in a study of metastatic and nonmetastatic thyroid tumors. TCRdb reanalyzed the PCR reads via MiXCR. The sample carries some 37,000 clones, more than 20% recorded once. Sequenced material: blood. The source of these receptors is a female donor with papillary thyroid cancer or a benign thyroid nodule (not recorded which). Some clones in this sample may be carry-over from other donors' samples. Both conserved end residues are part of each CDR3. Rows give clone size only sometimes, using once, few, many, or a class for an expanded clone.

J gene: TRBJ2-7; V gene: TRBV3-1; clone size: many; CDR3 protein: CASSQLAGSPEQYF
J gene: TRBJ2-2; V gene: TRBV24-1; clone size: many; CDR3 protein: CATSGIRAGELFF
J gene: TRBJ1-1; V gene: TRBV28; clone size: -; CDR3 protein: CASSLRIVLNTEAFF
J gene: TRBJ2-3; V gene: TRBV20-1; clone size: -; CDR3 protein: CSAPTWDTQYF
J gene: TRBJ2-5; V gene: TRBV5-1; clone size: many; CDR3 protein: CASSVQETQYF
J gene: TRBJ2-2; V gene: TRBV29-1; clone size: many; CDR3 protein: CSVGTGYAGELFF
J gene: TRBJ1-5; V gene: TRBV20-1; clone size: -; CDR3 protein: CSARRAGGQPQHF
J gene: TRBJ2-1; V gene: TRBV11-3; clone size: many; CDR3 protein: CASSAPREGGEFF
J gene: TRBJ2-7; V gene: TRBV20-1; clone size: -; CDR3 protein: CSARTMGGSYEQYF
J gene: TRBJ1-2; V gene: TRBV25-1; clone size: many; CDR3 protein: CASSESPGWDGYTF
J gene: TRBJ2-3; V gene: TRBV5-6; clone size: many; CDR3 protein: CASSLGGGRSTDTQYF
J gene: TRBJ2-3; V gene: TRBV12-3/TRBV12-4; clone size: many; CDR3 protein: CASSPLLKDTQYF
J gene: TRBJ2-1; V gene: TRBV11-2; clone size: -; CDR3 protein: CASSPGLAGENEQFF
J gene: TRBJ1-1; V gene: TRBV6-1; clone size: large; CDR3 protein: CASRGNTEAFF
J gene: TRBJ1-4; V gene: TRBV6-2/TRBV6-3; clone size: many; CDR3 protein: CASTMVQGNEKLFF
J gene: TRBJ2-7; V gene: TRBV28; clone size: medium-sized; CDR3 protein: CASSGLAGVYEQYF
J gene: TRBJ1-6; V gene: TRBV20-1; clone size: many; CDR3 protein: CSARTASGNSPLHF
J gene: TRBJ2-5; V gene: TRBV7-9; clone size: many; CDR3 protein: CASSSGETQYF
J gene: TRBJ1-2; V gene: TRBV9; clone size: many; CDR3 protein: CASSVELGQNYGYTF
J gene: TRBJ2-5; V gene: TRBV5-8; clone size: many; CDR3 protein: CASSQTSGIQETQYF
J gene: TRBJ1-1; V gene: TRBV5-1; clone size: many; CDR3 protein: CASSIFLGSGLTEAFF
J gene: TRBJ2-3; V gene: TRBV5-1; clone size: many; CDR3 protein: CASSLEVAGPDTQYF
J gene: TRBJ1-1; V gene: TRBV6-2/TRBV6-3; clone size: -; CDR3 protein: CASRRQVNTEAFF
J gene: TRBJ2-7; V gene: TRBV19; clone size: few; CDR3 protein: CASSSGDSRNYEQYF
J gene: TRBJ1-5; V gene: TRBV18; clone size: many; CDR3 protein: CASSSTGPQHF
J gene: TRBJ1-2; V gene: TRBV20-1; clone size: -; CDR3 protein: CSARDGRQPNYGYTF
J gene: TRBJ1-2; V gene: TRBV18; clone size: many; CDR3 protein: CASSPSAGLGYGYTF
J gene: TRBJ1-5; V gene: TRBV27; clone size: -; CDR3 protein: CASSLLGGQNQPQHF
J gene: TRBJ2-7; V gene: TRBV7-9; clone size: many; CDR3 protein: CASVAEAASYEQYF
J gene: TRBJ2-3; V gene: TRBV12-3/TRBV12-4; clone size: many; CDR3 protein: CASSLERDTQYF
J gene: TRBJ2-7; V gene: TRBV2; clone size: few; CDR3 protein: CASNDGLGYYEQYF
J gene: TRBJ2-3; V gene: TRBV20-1; clone size: -; CDR3 protein: CSACPPTSTDTQYF
J gene: TRBJ1-5; V gene: TRBV28; clone size: few; CDR3 protein: CASSSTSNQPQHF
J gene: TRBJ2-5; V gene: TRBV29-1; clone size: -; CDR3 protein: CSVGPSGRKETQYF
J gene: TRBJ2-3; V gene: TRBV2; clone size: many; CDR3 protein: CASSPSAASGPGTQYF
J gene: TRBJ2-3; V gene: TRBV20-1; clone size: many; CDR3 protein: CGWRTPGLAQITQYF
J gene: TRBJ1-6; V gene: TRBV19; clone size: -; CDR3 protein: CASHGNSPLHF